This T cell receptor (beta chain) was found in a study of shared clonotypes between healthy human individuals. About 83 million PBMCs served as the genomic DNA source for unsorted samples. Measured with immunoSEQ multiplex PCR; TCRdb has only the in-frame clones, and not every one. The sample records 400,000 to 600,000 clones, over 75% being singletons. The length of the CDR3 is 23 residues. Germline V CDR1 and CDR2: LNHNV, YYDKDF (reference sequence). Unmatched junction bases numbered 22, after V lost 0 bases and J lost 2 bases. The chain is built from TRBV15 and TRBJ2-6; 7 bases match TRBD1. Sequencing was done on a sample of PBMCs. The receptor was isolated from a woman in her thirties or forties in good health. Some clones in this sample may be carry-over from other donors' samples. The CDR3 spells CATSRDRLVQGVRKDTGANVLTF. The CDR3 nucleotides read TGTGCCACCAGCAGAGATCGGCTGGTCCAGGGGGTGAGGAAGGATACTGGGGCCAACGTCCTGACTTTC.